The T cell receptor beta chain described here comes from a study of cytomegalovirus exposure and HLA in healthy donors. Of note for this clone: Its target is not known.

The donors were in the roughly 110-subject validation cohort; that cohort was separate from the roughly 730-subject first cohort. Sequencing used immunoSEQ multiplex PCR; TCRdb keeps in-frame clones, though not all of them. This sample has 170,000 or so clones, with 80% to 85% found just once. Study results and caveats: It was reported that the classifier diagnosed cytomegalovirus status with high specificity and sensitivity in both the original and validation cohorts.

The sequence was collected from a woman under 30 in good health and CMV-seropositive. Sequencing was done on a sample of PBMCs.

CDR3 coding DNA: TGTGCCATCAGTGACAGGGCGCAAAATACTAACTATGGCTACACCTTC. Amino acid sequence: CAISDRAQNTNYGYTF. This chain connects TRBV10-3 to TRBJ1-2; TRBD1 might be the D (5 bases). V lost 3 bases and J lost 0, with 14 bases in between. Germline V CDR1 and CDR2: ENHRY, SYGVKD. This CDR3 has 16 residues.